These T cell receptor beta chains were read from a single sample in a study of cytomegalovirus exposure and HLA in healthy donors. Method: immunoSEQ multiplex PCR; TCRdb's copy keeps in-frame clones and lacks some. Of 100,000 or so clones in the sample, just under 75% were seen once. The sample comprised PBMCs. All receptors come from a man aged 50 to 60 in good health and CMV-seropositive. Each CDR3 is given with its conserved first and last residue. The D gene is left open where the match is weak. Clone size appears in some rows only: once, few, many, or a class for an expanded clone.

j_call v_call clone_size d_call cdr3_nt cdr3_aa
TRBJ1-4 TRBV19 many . TGTGCCAGTAGTCCATCGTCGGGGTGGGGAGAAAAACTGTTTTTT CASSPSSGWGEKLFF
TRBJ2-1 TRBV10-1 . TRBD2 TGCGCCAGCAGTCTGGGACTAGCGACTGGGCAGTTCTTC CASSLGLATGQFF
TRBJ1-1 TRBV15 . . TGTGCCACCAGCAGAGACGGCCCAGGTGAAGCTTTCTTT CATSRDGPGEAFF
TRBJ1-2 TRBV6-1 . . TGTGCCAGCTATACAGGTTCCGCCTATGGCTACACCTTC CASYTGSAYGYTF
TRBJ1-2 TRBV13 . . TGTGCCAGCAGCTCGGGGAACTATGGCTACACCTTC CASSSGNYGYTF
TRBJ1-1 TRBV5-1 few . TGTGCCAGCAGCCGGCAGGGGCGGGACACTGAAGCTTTCTTT CASSRQGRDTEAFF
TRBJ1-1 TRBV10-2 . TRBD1 TGCGCCAGCAGTCAGGGGGCCGAAGCTTTCTTT CASSQGAEAFF
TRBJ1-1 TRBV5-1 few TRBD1 TGCGCCAGCAGACAGGGACAGGGGAACACTGAAGCTTTCTTT CASRQGQGNTEAFF
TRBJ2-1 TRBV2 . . TGTGCCAGCAGTGAAGCCGGAGGGGCGCGGAATGAGCAGTTCTTC CASSEAGGARNEQFF
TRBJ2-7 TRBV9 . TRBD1 TGTGCCAGCAGCGTAGTGGACAGGGGGCGCAGGTACGAGCAGTACTTC CASSVVDRGRRYEQYF
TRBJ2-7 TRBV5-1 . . TGCGCCAGCAGCTTGGGAACAGGGCGGATCTACGAGCAGTACTTC CASSLGTGRIYEQYF
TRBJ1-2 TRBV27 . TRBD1 TGTGCCAGCAGTCAAAACAGGGGGCGAGACTATGGCTACACCTTC CASSQNRGRDYGYTF
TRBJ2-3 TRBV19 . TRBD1 TGTGCCAGTAGAGGGACAGGGGGCATCGCAGATACGCAGTATTTT CASRGTGGIADTQYF
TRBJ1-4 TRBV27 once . TGTGCCAGCAGTTCACAGGGAAGGGATTACGAAAAACTGTTTTTT CASSSQGRDYEKLFF
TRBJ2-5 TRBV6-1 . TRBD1 TGTGCCAGCAGTGCTGACAGGGGGTACTTC CASSADRGYF